The rows below give T cell receptor beta chains drawn from one sample of a study of monozygotic twins with cystic fibrosis. Libraries were prepared by immunoSEQ multiplex PCR; TCRdb keeps only in-frame clonotypes and omits some of them. The profile shows about 14,000 clones, 90% to 95% of them singletons. Sequenced: blood. These TCRs come from a girl aged 2 to 10 with cystic fibrosis. The CDR3 runs from the conserved cysteine through the conserved F or W. Each record gives: J gene, V gene, clone size, D gene, CDR3 protein, CDR3 DNA. A D gene is named only where the DNA matches it firmly. Expanded clones are given a class, and other clones once, few, many or no size at all.

>TRBJ2-2|TRBV25-1|once|.
CASSESRAKTNTGELFF
TGTGCCAGCAGTGAATCGAGAGCGAAGACGAACACCGGGGAGCTGTTTTTT
>TRBJ2-3|TRBV30|.|.
CAWGRDFSTDTQYF
TGTGCCTGGGGACGAGACTTTAGCACAGATACGCAGTATTTT
>TRBJ1-3|TRBV28|.|TRBD1
CASSLSGTGGNTIYF
TGTGCCAGCAGTTTATCCGGGACAGGGGGAAACACCATATATTTT
>TRBJ1-5|TRBV18|.|TRBD1
CASSTGGNQPQHF
TGTGCCAGCTCAACAGGGGGCAATCAGCCCCAGCATTTT
>TRBJ2-2|TRBV11-3|once|.
CASSKGATANTGELFF
TGTGCCAGCAGTAAAGGGGCAACCGCGAACACCGGGGAGCTGTTTTTT
>TRBJ2-7|TRBV29-1|few|.
CSVVPGPYEQYF
TGCAGCGTTGTCCCGGGGCCATACGAGCAGTACTTC
>TRBJ1-5|TRBV28|.|.
CASREGGPQHF
TGTGCCAGCCGAGAGGGAGGGCCCCAGCATTTT
>TRBJ2-1|TRBV28|.|.
CASRKTGYEQFF
TGTGCCAGCAGGAAAACAGGGTATGAGCAGTTCTTC
>TRBJ2-1|TRBV7-3|.|TRBD2
CASSSQGGSWMNEQFF
TGTGCCAGCAGCTCCCAGGGCGGGAGTTGGATGAATGAGCAGTTCTTC
>TRBJ2-7|TRBV18|.|.
CASSPSRSPTREQYF
TGTGCCAGCTCACCTTCTCGGAGTCCGACCCGCGAGCAGTACTTC
>TRBJ2-3|TRBV2|.|TRBD2
CASRGREGLGTDTQYF
TGTGCCAGCAGGGGGAGGGAGGGCCTCGGCACAGATACGCAGTATTTT
>TRBJ2-7|TRBV14|.|.
CASSQDPGAYEQYF
TGTGCCAGCAGCCAAGATCCCGGAGCCTACGAGCAGTACTTC
>TRBJ2-2|TRBV7-6|.|.
CASRTVSTNTGELFF
TGTGCCAGCAGGACAGTGTCAACGAACACCGGGGAGCTGTTTTTT
>TRBJ2-3|TRBV27|.|TRBD1
CASSRHRGTDTQYF
TGTGCCAGCAGTCGCCACAGGGGGACAGATACGCAGTATTTT
>TRBJ2-6|TRBV7-9|.|.
CASSLAQGRGGANVLTF
TGTGCCAGCAGCTTAGCGCAGGGGCGGGGCGGGGCCAACGTCCTGACTTTC
>TRBJ2-3|TRBV15|.|TRBD2
CATSPSGRSADTQYF
TGTGCCACCAGCCCGAGCGGGAGATCGGCAGATACGCAGTATTTT
>TRBJ2-7|TRBV27|.|TRBD2
CASRTGLGEQYF
TGTGCCAGCAGAACCGGACTAGGCGAGCAGTACTTC
>TRBJ1-2|TRBV7-9|.|.
CASSLGGTDGYTF
TGTGCCAGCAGCTTAGGAGGGACGGATGGCTACACCTTC
>TRBJ2-5|TRBV7-2|.|TRBD1
CASSLEGQGFQETQYF
TGTGCCAGCAGCTTAGAGGGACAGGGTTTCCAAGAGACCCAGTACTTC
>TRBJ2-3|TRBV28|.|.
CASSLNGAEGTDTQYF
TGTGCCAGCAGTCTCAACGGGGCCGAAGGCACAGATACGCAGTATTTT
>TRBJ2-7|TRBV4-1|.|.
CASSQSIYEQYF
TGCGCCAGCAGCCAGAGTATCTACGAGCAGTACTTC
>TRBJ2-7|TRBV7-9|.|TRBD1
CASSPRTGIDRDRYEQYF
TGTGCCAGCAGCCCCCGGACGGGAATCGACAGGGACCGATACGAGCAGTACTTC
>TRBJ1-5|TRBV7-8|.|.
CASSLREDRSNQPQHF
TGTGCCAGCAGCTTACGGGAGGACCGTAGCAATCAGCCCCAGCATTTT
>TRBJ2-1|TRBV18|.|TRBD2
CASSPTTLAGGPIQFF
TGTGCCAGCTCACCAACCACCTTAGCGGGAGGCCCTATCCAGTTCTTC
>TRBJ2-1|TRBV10-3|.|TRBD2
CAISSSGRINNEQFF
TGTGCCATCAGTTCAAGCGGGAGGATAAACAATGAGCAGTTCTTC
>TRBJ1-3|TRBV6-1|.|.
CASSEISQGPGSGNTIYF
TGTGCCAGCAGTGAAATTTCCCAGGGTCCCGGCTCTGGAAACACCATATATTTT
>TRBJ1-5|TRBV6-1|.|.
CASSENHAWQPQHF
TGTGCCAGCAGTGAAAACCACGCATGGCAGCCCCAGCATTTT
>TRBJ2-3|TRBV5-6|.|.
CASSLVPDTQYF
TGTGCCAGCAGCTTGGTCCCAGATACGCAGTATTTT
>TRBJ2-1|TRBV20-1|.|.
CSAGVYNEQFF
TGCAGTGCTGGGGTCTACAATGAGCAGTTCTTC
>TRBJ1-5|TRBV29-1|.|TRBD1
CSVQGGFDQPQHF
TGCAGCGTCCAGGGGGGATTTGATCAGCCCCAGCATTTT
>TRBJ2-2|TRBV19|.|.
CASSILPQNTGELFF
TGTGCCAGTAGTATACTTCCCCAGAACACCGGGGAGCTGTTTTTT
>TRBJ2-3|TRBV5-1|.|TRBD1
CASSSDSTGWADTQYF
TGCGCCAGCAGCTCGGACTCGACAGGGTGGGCAGATACGCAGTATTTT